The next 4 T cell receptor beta chains were all read from a single sample in a study of cytomegalovirus exposure and HLA in healthy donors. Primers for the PCR totalled 60 Vbeta and 13 Jbeta. TCRdb keeps only in-frame clones here, not all; method: immunoSEQ multiplex PCR. Of approximately 85,000 clones in the sample, just under 80% are singletons; the top ten hold approximately 7.5%. The sequenced sample was PBMCs. The source is a man aged 25-40 years in good health and CMV-seronegative.

This clone was counted a single time. This chain connects TRBV5-1 to TRBJ2-1; TRBD2 aligns across 7 bases. After removal of 3 bases from V and 6 bases from J, the junction contained 9 bases not matched to a gene. This CDR3 is 15 amino acids long. Germline V gene sequence: CDR1 SGHRS, CDR2 YFSETQ. The CDR3 nucleotides are TGCGCCAGCAGCTCCCGGGCGGGAGCTGGCAATGAGCAGTTCTTC. Its translation: CASSSRAGAGNEQFF.

In its sample, this clone was seen a few times. The V gene is TRBV27, the J gene TRBJ1-2; 9 nucleotides match TRBD1. CDR1 is MNHEY, CDR2 SMNVEV, per germline (reference sequence). This CDR3 has 16 residues. V lost 2 bases and J lost 8; bases outside the gene matches: 12. The DNA for the CDR3 is TGTGCCAGCAGTTTAACCCTGCCGGGACAGGGCGGCGGCTACACCTTC. It specifies CASSLTLPGQGGGYTF.

The chain uses TRBV7-9 and TRBJ2-1; D is possibly TRBD1 (6 bases). CDR1 is SEHNR and CDR2 is FQNEAQ in the germline V gene (reference sequence). This CDR3 is 15 amino acids long. With 8 bases removed from V and 0 bases from J, the gap between germline ends came to 14 bases. The CDR3 spells CASGRTESSYNEQFF. CDR3 nucleotide sequence: TGTGCCAGCGGCAGGACAGAGAGCTCCTACAATGAGCAGTTCTTC.

The V call is TRBV4-1, the J call TRBJ2-7; TRBD1 might be the D (6 bases). Trimming removed 3 bases at V and 0 bases at J, with 21 bases between. CDR1 is MGHRA, CDR2 YSYEKL, per germline. The CDR3 sequence is 18 residues long. The DNA of the CDR3 is TGCGCCAGCAGCCAGGCCTTGGGACACCCCTCACACTCCTACGAGCAGTACTTC. Protein: CASSQALGHPSHSYEQYF.